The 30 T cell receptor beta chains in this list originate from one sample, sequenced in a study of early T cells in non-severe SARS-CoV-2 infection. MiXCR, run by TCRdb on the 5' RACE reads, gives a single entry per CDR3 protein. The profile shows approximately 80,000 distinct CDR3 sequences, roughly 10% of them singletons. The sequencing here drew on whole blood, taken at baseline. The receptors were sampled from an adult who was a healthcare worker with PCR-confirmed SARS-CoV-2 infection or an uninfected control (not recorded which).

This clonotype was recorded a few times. CDR3 sequence reads: CATSDVGAGETQYF. The CDR3 DNA follows: TGTGCCACCAGTGACGTTGGGGCAGGCGAGACCCAGTACTTC. The chain couples TRBV24-1 to TRBJ2-5, with D possibly being TRBD1 (5 bases). Trimming stripped 4 bases from V and 5 bases from J, with 13 bases between. The CDR3 extends over 14 amino acids. Germline lookup yields CDR1 KGHDR and CDR2 SFDVKD.

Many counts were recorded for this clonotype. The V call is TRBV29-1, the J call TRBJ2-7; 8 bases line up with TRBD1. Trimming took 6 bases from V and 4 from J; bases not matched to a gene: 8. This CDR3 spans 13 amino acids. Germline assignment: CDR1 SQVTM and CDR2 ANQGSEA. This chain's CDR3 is CSVLPTGAYEQYF. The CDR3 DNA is TGCAGCGTCCTCCCGACAGGGGCTTACGAGCAGTACTTC.

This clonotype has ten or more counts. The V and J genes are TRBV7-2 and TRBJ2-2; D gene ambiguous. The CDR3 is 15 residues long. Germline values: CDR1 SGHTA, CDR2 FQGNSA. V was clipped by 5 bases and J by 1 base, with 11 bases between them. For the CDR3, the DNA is TGTGCCAGCAGCCTAGTCGGCTTGAACACCGGGGAGCTGTTTTTT. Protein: CASSLVGLNTGELFF.

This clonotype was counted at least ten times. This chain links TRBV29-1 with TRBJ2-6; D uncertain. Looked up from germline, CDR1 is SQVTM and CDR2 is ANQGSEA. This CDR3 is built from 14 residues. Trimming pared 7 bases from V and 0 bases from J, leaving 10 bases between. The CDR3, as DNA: TGCAGCGCTGGAGATCGCTCTGGGGCCAACGTCCTGACTTTC. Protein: CSAGDRSGANVLTF.

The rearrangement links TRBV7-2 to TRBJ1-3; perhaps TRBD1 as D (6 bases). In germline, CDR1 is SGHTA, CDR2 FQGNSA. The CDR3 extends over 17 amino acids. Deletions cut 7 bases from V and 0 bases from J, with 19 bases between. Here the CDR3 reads CASTPVLRGGSGNTIYF. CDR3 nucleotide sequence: TGTGCCAGCACCCCCGTTTTAAGGGGGGGCTCTGGAAACACCATATATTTT.

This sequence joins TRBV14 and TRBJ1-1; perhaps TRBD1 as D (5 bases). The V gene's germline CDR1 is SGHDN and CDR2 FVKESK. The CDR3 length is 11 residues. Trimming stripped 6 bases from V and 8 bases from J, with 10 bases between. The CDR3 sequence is CASSETAEAFF. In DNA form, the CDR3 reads TGTGCCAGCAGTGAGACAGCCGAAGCTTTCTTT.

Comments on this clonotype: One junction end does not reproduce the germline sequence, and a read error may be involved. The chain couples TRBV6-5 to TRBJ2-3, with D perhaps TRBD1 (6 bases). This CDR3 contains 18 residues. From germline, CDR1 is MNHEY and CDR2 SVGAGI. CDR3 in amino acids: CAGSYSLGAGDVTDTQYF. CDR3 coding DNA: TGTGCCGGCAGTTACTCTCTGGGGGCAGGAGATGTCACAGATACGCAGTATTTT.

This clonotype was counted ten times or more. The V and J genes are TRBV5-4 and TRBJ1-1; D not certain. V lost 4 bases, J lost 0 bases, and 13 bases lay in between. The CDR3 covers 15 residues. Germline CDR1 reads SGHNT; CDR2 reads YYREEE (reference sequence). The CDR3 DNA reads TGTGCCAGCAGCCGTAAAGACGGGATGAACACTGAAGCTTTCTTT. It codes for CASSRKDGMNTEAFF.

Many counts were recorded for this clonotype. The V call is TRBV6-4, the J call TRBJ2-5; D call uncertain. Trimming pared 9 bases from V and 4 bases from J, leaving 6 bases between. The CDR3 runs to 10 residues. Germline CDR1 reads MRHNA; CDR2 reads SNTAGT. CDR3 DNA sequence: TGTGCCAGTAAGGGAGAGACCCAGTACTTC. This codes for CASKGETQYF.

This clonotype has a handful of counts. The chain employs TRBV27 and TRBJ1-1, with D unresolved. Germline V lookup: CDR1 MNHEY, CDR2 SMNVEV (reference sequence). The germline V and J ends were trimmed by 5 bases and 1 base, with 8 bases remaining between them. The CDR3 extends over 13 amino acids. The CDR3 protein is CASSLNRNTEAFF. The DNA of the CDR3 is TGTGCCAGCAGTCTCAACAGGAACACTGAAGCTTTCTTT.

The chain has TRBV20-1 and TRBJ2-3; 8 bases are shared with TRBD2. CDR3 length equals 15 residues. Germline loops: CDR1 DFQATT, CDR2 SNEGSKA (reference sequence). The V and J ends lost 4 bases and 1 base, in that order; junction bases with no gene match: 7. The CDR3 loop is CSAIMRGARTDTQYF. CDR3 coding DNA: TGCAGTGCTATAATGCGGGGGGCCCGCACAGATACGCAGTATTTT.

CDR3 DNA sequence: TGTGCCAGCAGCTGGACAGGGAGAGGGCCCACTGAAGCTTTCTTT. This sequence encodes CASSWTGRGPTEAFF. The chain is built from TRBV6-6 and TRBJ1-1; TRBD1 matches 8 bases. Per the germline V gene, CDR1 is MNHNY and CDR2 is SVGAGI (reference sequence). The length of the CDR3 is 15 residues. After removal of 6 bases from V and 4 bases from J, the junction contained 10 bases not matched to a gene.

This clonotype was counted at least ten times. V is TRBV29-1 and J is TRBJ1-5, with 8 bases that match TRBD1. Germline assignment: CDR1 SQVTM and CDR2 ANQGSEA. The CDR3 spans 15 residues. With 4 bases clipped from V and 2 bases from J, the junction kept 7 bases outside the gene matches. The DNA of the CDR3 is TGCAGCGTTGCCATAGGGACAGGCGGCAATCAGCCCCAGCATTTT. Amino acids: CSVAIGTGGNQPQHF.

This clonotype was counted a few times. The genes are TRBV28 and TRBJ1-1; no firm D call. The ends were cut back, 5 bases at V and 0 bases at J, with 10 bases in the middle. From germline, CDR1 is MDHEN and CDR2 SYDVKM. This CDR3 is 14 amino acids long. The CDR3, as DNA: TGTGCCAGCAGTATACGCGGTATGAACACTGAAGCTTTCTTT. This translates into CASSIRGMNTEAFF.

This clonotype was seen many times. In nucleotides, the CDR3 is TGTGCCAGCAGCTTGGGGTTCGGGGGCCACACTGAAGCTTTCTTT. It yields the protein CASSLGFGGHTEAFF. The genes are TRBV5-6 and TRBJ1-1, with D perhaps TRBD1 (6 bases). Per the germline V gene, CDR1 is SGHDT and CDR2 is YYEEEE. The CDR3 loop spans 15 amino acids. V lost 0 bases and J lost 3, with 12 bases in between. Complete variable domain (other parts from reference TRBV5-6 and TRBJ1-1): DAGVTQSPTHLIKTRGQQVTLRCSPKSGHDTVSWYQQALGQGPQFIFQYYEEEERQRGNFPDRFSGHQFPNYSSELNVNALLLGDSALYLCASSLGFGGHTEAFFGQGTRLTVV.

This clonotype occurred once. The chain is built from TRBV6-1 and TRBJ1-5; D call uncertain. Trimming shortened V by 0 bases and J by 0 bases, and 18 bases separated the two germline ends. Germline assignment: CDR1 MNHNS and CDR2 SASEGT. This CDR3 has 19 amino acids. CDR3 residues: CASSEARRMLSNSNQPQHF. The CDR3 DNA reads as TGTGCCAGCAGTGAAGCGCGCAGGATGCTTTCGAATAGCAATCAGCCCCAGCATTTT.

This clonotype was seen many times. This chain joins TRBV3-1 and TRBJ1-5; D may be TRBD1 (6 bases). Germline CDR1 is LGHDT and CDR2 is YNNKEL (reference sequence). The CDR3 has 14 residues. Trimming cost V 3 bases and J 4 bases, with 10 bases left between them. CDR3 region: CASSHRGGNQPQHF. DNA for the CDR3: TGTGCCAGCAGCCATAGGGGGGGAAATCAGCCCCAGCATTTT.

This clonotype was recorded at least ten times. In nucleotides, the CDR3 is TGCGCCAGCAGCCAAGGCCGAAACAATGAGCAGTTCTTC. As protein: CASSQGRNNEQFF. The chain carries TRBV4-1 and TRBJ2-1; no clear D. With 1 base removed from V and 5 bases from J, the gap between germline ends came to 6 bases. The germline V gene encodes CDR1 MGHRA and CDR2 YSYEKL. The length of the CDR3 is 13 residues.

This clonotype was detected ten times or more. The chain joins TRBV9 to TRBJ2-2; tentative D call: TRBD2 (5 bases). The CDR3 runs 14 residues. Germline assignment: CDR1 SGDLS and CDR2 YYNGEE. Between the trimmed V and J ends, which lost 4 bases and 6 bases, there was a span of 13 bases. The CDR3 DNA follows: TGTGCCAGCAGCCCCCGGCCCGGGGCCGGGGAGCTGTTTTTT. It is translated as CASSPRPGAGELFF.

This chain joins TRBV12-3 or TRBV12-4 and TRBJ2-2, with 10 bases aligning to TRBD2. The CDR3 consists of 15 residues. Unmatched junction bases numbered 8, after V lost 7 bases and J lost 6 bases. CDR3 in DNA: TGTGCCAGCAAACCGGGACTAGCGACCCCCGGGGAGCTGTTTTTT. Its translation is CASKPGLATPGELFF.

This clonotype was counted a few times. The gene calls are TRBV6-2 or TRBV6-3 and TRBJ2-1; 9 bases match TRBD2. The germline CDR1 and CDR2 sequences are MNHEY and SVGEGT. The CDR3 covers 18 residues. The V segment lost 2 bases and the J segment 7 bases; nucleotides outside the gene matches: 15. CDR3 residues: CASSYAIAGARLANEQFF. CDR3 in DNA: TGTGCCAGCAGTTACGCGATAGCGGGGGCCAGGTTGGCGAATGAGCAGTTCTTC.

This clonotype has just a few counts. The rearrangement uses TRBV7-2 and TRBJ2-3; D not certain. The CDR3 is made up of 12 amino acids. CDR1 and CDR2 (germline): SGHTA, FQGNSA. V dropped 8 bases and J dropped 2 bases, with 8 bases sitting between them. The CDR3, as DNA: TGTGCCAGCGGAGCTTTCACAGATACGCAGTATTTT. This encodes CASGAFTDTQYF. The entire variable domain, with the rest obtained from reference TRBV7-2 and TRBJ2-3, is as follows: GAGVSQSPSNKVTEKGKDVELRCDPISGHTALYWYRQSLGQGLEFLIYFQGNSAPDKSGLPSDRFSAERTGGSVSTLTIQRTQQEDSAVYLCASGAFTDTQYFGPGTRLTVL.

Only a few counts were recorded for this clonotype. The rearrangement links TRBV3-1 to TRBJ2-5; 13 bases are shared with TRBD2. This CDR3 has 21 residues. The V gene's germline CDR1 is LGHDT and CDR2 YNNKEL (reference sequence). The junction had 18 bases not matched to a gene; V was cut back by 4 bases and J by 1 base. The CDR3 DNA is TGTGCCAGCAGCCGGGAGCCACTACTAGCGGGGGGGTATAAACCCCAAGAGACCCAGTACTTC. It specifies CASSREPLLAGGYKPQETQYF.

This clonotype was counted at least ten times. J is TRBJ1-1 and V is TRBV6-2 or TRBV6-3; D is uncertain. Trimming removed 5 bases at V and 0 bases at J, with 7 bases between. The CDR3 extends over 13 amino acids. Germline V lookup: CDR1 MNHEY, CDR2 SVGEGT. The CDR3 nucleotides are TGTGCCAGCAGTGACGGCGTGAACACTGAAGCTTTCTTT. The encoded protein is CASSDGVNTEAFF.

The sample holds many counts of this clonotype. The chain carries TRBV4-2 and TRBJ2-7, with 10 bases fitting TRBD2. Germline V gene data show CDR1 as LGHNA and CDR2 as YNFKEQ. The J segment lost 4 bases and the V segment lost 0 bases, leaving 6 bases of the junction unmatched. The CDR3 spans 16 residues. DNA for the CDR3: TGTGCCAGCAGCCAAGATTCACCTAGCGGGAGATACGAGCAGTACTTC. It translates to CASSQDSPSGRYEQYF.

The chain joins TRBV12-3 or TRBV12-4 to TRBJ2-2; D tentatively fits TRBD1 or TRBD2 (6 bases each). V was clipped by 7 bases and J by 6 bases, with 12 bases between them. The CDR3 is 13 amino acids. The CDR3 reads CASTLGGSGELFF. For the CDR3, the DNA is TGTGCCAGCACCCTAGGGGGGTCCGGGGAGCTGTTTTTT.

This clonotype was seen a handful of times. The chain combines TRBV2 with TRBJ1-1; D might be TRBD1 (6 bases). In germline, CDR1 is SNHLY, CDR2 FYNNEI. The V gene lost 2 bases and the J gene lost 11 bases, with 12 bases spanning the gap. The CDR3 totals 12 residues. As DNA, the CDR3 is TGTGCCAGCAGTGAAAGGGGACACTGGGCTTTCTTT. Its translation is CASSERGHWAFF.

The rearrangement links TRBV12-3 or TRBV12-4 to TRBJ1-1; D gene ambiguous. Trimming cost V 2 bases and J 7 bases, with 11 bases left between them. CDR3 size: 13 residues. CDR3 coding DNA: TGTGCCAGCAGTTTACGTCAACGCTTTGAAGCTTTCTTT. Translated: CASSLRQRFEAFF.

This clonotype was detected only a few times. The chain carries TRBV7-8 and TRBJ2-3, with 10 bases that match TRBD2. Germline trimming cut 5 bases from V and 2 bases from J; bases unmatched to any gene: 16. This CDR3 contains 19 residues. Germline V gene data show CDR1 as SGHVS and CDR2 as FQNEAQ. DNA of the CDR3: TGTGCCAGCAGCCCCCGTACTAGCGGGGACCCCGGCTCCACAGATACGCAGTATTTT. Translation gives CASSPRTSGDPGSTDTQYF.

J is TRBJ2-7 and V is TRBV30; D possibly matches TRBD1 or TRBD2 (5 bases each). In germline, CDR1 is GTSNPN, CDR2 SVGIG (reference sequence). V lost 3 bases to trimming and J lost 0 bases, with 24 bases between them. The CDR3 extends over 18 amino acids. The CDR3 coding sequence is TGTGCCTGGAGGCCACCGGGACCTCGACCAAGAACCTCCTACGAGCAGTACTTC. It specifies CAWRPPGPRPRTSYEQYF.